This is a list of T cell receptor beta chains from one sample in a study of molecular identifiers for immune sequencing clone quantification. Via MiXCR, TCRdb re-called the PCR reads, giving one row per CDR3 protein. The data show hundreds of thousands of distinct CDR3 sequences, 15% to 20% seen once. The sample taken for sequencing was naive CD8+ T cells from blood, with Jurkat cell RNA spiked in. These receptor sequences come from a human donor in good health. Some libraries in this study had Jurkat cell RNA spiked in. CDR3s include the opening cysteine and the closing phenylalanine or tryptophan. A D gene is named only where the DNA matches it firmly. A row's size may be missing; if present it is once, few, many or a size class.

CDR3 DNA: TGTGCCAGCAGCTTATTACCGAGACCCAACTATGGCTACACCTTC; CDR3 protein: CASSLLPRPNYGYTF; J gene: TRBJ1-2; clone size: few; V gene: TRBV11-2; D gene: .
CDR3 DNA: TGCAGTGCTAGGCCCAGGACGGGGTACGAGCAGTACTTC; CDR3 protein: CSARPRTGYEQYF; J gene: TRBJ2-7; clone size: many; V gene: TRBV20-1; D gene: .
CDR3 DNA: TGTGCCAGTAGTATAGATCTGTCAGGGGCGACCACAGATACGCAGTATTTT; CDR3 protein: CASSIDLSGATTDTQYF; J gene: TRBJ2-3; clone size: many; V gene: TRBV19; D gene: .
CDR3 DNA: TGTGCCAGCAAGCCGCTATTGGGGCGGCTCAATTCACCCCTCCACTTT; CDR3 protein: CASKPLLGRLNSPLHF; J gene: TRBJ1-6; clone size: few; V gene: TRBV27; D gene: .
CDR3 DNA: TGTGCCAGCAGCTTAACGGATCCAGATGAGCAGTTCTTC; CDR3 protein: CASSLTDPDEQFF; J gene: TRBJ2-1; clone size: .; V gene: TRBV7-3; D gene: .
CDR3 DNA: TGCGCCAGCAGCCAAGACCGCACAGGGGGCGCCTCAGATACGCAGTATTTT; CDR3 protein: CASSQDRTGGASDTQYF; J gene: TRBJ2-3; clone size: many; V gene: TRBV4-3; D gene: TRBD1
CDR3 DNA: TGCGCCAGCAGCTTGGCGTCCAGGGACCCCACTGAAGCTTTCTTT; CDR3 protein: CASSLASRDPTEAFF; J gene: TRBJ1-1; clone size: many; V gene: TRBV5-1; D gene: .
CDR3 DNA: TGTGCCAGCAGTGAGACAAATTGGGGTACTGAAGCTTTCTTT; CDR3 protein: CASSETNWGTEAFF; J gene: TRBJ1-1; clone size: many; V gene: TRBV12-3/TRBV12-4; D gene: .
CDR3 DNA: TGTGCCAGCAGTTACGGGGATAAGGGGTGGAATGAGCAGTTCTTC; CDR3 protein: CASSYGDKGWNEQFF; J gene: TRBJ2-1; clone size: many; V gene: TRBV6-5; D gene: .
CDR3 DNA: TGCGCCAGCAGCCAAGGTCCCGGGGAAGAGACCCAGTACTTC; CDR3 protein: CASSQGPGEETQYF; J gene: TRBJ2-5; clone size: many; V gene: TRBV4-1; D gene: .
CDR3 DNA: TGTGCCAGCAGCGTACGGACAGGGAGAGGCTATAATGAAAAACTGTTTTTT; CDR3 protein: CASSVRTGRGYNEKLFF; J gene: TRBJ1-4; clone size: many; V gene: TRBV9; D gene: TRBD1
CDR3 DNA: TGCGCCAGCAGCTTGGGAGGGCTAGCGGGACTCTCCTACGAGCAGTACTTC; CDR3 protein: CASSLGGLAGLSYEQYF; J gene: TRBJ2-7; clone size: .; V gene: TRBV5-1; D gene: TRBD2
CDR3 DNA: TGTGCCAGCAGTTCTAGCGGGGGACGCTACACAGATACGCAGTATTTT; CDR3 protein: CASSSSGGRYTDTQYF; J gene: TRBJ2-3; clone size: many; V gene: TRBV12-3/TRBV12-4; D gene: TRBD2
CDR3 DNA: TGTGCCAGCAGTTTAAGGGGGGGGGCCTTCTACGAGCAGTACTTC; CDR3 protein: CASSLRGGAFYEQYF; J gene: TRBJ2-7; clone size: few; V gene: TRBV27; D gene: .
CDR3 DNA: TGTGCCAGCAGCTTAGAGGAGGACCACGAGCAGTACTTC; CDR3 protein: CASSLEEDHEQYF; J gene: TRBJ2-7; clone size: many; V gene: TRBV7-2; D gene: .
CDR3 DNA: TGTGCCAGCTCGAACTACCGGGACAGGGGAAATCAGCCCCAGCATTTT; CDR3 protein: CASSNYRDRGNQPQHF; J gene: TRBJ1-5; clone size: few; V gene: TRBV6-2/TRBV6-3; D gene: TRBD1
CDR3 DNA: TGTGCCAGCGAAACAGGTGTACCATCAGAGCAGTACTTC; CDR3 protein: CASETGVPSEQYF; J gene: TRBJ2-7; clone size: few; V gene: TRBV25-1; D gene: .
CDR3 DNA: TGTGCCAGCAGCCGATGGATTAGTAGGGGGAATTCACCCCTCCACTTT; CDR3 protein: CASSRWISRGNSPLHF; J gene: TRBJ1-6; clone size: .; V gene: TRBV11-2; D gene: .
CDR3 DNA: TGTGCCAGCAGCCATGGACCAAATCAGCCCCAGCATTTT; CDR3 protein: CASSHGPNQPQHF; J gene: TRBJ1-5; clone size: few; V gene: TRBV11-2; D gene: .
CDR3 DNA: TGCGCCAGCAGCCAAGGGACAGGGGGCAAGAAAGGCAATCAGCCCCAGCATTTT; CDR3 protein: CASSQGTGGKKGNQPQHF; J gene: TRBJ1-5; clone size: .; V gene: TRBV4-1; D gene: TRBD1
CDR3 DNA: TGTGCCACCAGTGATTTGGGACAAGAAAGGACAGATACGCAGTATTTT; CDR3 protein: CATSDLGQERTDTQYF; J gene: TRBJ2-3; clone size: .; V gene: TRBV24-1; D gene: .
CDR3 DNA: TGTGCCAGCAGCGGAATATTTGGACACACAGATACGCAGTATTTT; CDR3 protein: CASSGIFGHTDTQYF; J gene: TRBJ2-3; clone size: many; V gene: TRBV9; D gene: .
CDR3 DNA: TGTGCCAGCAGCCAACCTTTTACGCTAGCGGCCGGTCAAGAGACCCAGTACTTC; CDR3 protein: CASSQPFTLAAGQETQYF; J gene: TRBJ2-5; clone size: few; V gene: TRBV3-1; D gene: TRBD2
CDR3 DNA: TGCGCCAGCAGTGCTGCGGACAGGGGGTACCCTGCGCCGTTCTTC; CDR3 protein: CASSAADRGYPAPFF; J gene: TRBJ2-1; clone size: once; V gene: TRBV10-1; D gene: TRBD1
CDR3 DNA: TGTGCCAGCAGCTTGGGACTTTTTGGGGGTAGCAGGTTTGAGCAGTTCTTC; CDR3 protein: CASSLGLFGGSRFEQFF; J gene: TRBJ2-1; clone size: few; V gene: TRBV5-8; D gene: .
CDR3 DNA: TGTGCCAGCAGTCACGGACAGGGCTATGAGCAGTTCTTC; CDR3 protein: CASSHGQGYEQFF; J gene: TRBJ2-1; clone size: few; V gene: TRBV6-5; D gene: TRBD1
CDR3 DNA: TGTGCCAGCAGTACCTGGACAGGGAGCGACGAGCAGTACTTC; CDR3 protein: CASSTWTGSDEQYF; J gene: TRBJ2-7; clone size: few; V gene: TRBV27; D gene: TRBD1
CDR3 DNA: TGCAGCACTACCACAGATACGCAGTATTTT; CDR3 protein: CSTTTDTQYF; J gene: TRBJ2-3; clone size: many; V gene: TRBV29-1; D gene: .
CDR3 DNA: TGCAGTGCTAGAGTAAAATTGGGGGGAGTGGGGGCAGATACGCAGTATTTT; CDR3 protein: CSARVKLGGVGADTQYF; J gene: TRBJ2-3; clone size: few; V gene: TRBV20-1; D gene: .
CDR3 DNA: TGCGCCAGCAGCTTCCTAGCGGGAGGGAGTGATGAGCAGTTCTTC; CDR3 protein: CASSFLAGGSDEQFF; J gene: TRBJ2-1; clone size: many; V gene: TRBV5-1; D gene: TRBD2
CDR3 DNA: TGTGCCAGCAGTTCCGACCCGGGACATCGATATAGCAATCAGCCCCAGCATTTT; CDR3 protein: CASSSDPGHRYSNQPQHF; J gene: TRBJ1-5; clone size: many; V gene: TRBV28; D gene: .
CDR3 DNA: TGTGCCAGCAGCGGGGGGGCAACAGATACGCAGTATTTT; CDR3 protein: CASSGGATDTQYF; J gene: TRBJ2-3; clone size: many; V gene: TRBV7-9; D gene: .
CDR3 DNA: TGTGCCAGCAGCCCCCGCCGATCGGATACGCAGTATTTT; CDR3 protein: CASSPRRSDTQYF; J gene: TRBJ2-3; clone size: many; V gene: TRBV7-9; D gene: .
CDR3 DNA: TGTGCCAGCAGCCCTACCCAAGACGGCCAAGGCGTCGGGGAGCTGTTTTTT; CDR3 protein: CASSPTQDGQGVGELFF; J gene: TRBJ2-2; clone size: .; V gene: TRBV2; D gene: .
CDR3 DNA: TGTGCCAGCAGTACGTCAGGGAACCAGCCCCAGCATTTT; CDR3 protein: CASSTSGNQPQHF; J gene: TRBJ1-5; clone size: many; V gene: TRBV6-6; D gene: .
CDR3 DNA: TGTGCCAGCAGCCTTGGGACAGGGACTAAGGTCGAGCAGTACTTC; CDR3 protein: CASSLGTGTKVEQYF; J gene: TRBJ2-7; clone size: many; V gene: TRBV7-9; D gene: TRBD1
CDR3 DNA: TGTGCCAGCAGCCCCCGGGGACAGGGTGTCGGAACTGAAGCTTTCTTT; CDR3 protein: CASSPRGQGVGTEAFF; J gene: TRBJ1-1; clone size: many; V gene: TRBV7-9; D gene: TRBD1
CDR3 DNA: TGTGCCAGCAGTTACGAGGGTTGGGCCAACGTCCTGACTTTC; CDR3 protein: CASSYEGWANVLTF; J gene: TRBJ2-6; clone size: many; V gene: TRBV6-5; D gene: .
CDR3 DNA: TGTGCCAGCAGCTTAGGTCTATTCGAGATCTCTGGGGCCAACGTCCTGACTTTC; CDR3 protein: CASSLGLFEISGANVLTF; J gene: TRBJ2-6; clone size: many; V gene: TRBV7-9; D gene: .
CDR3 DNA: TGTGCCAGCAGTGAACACCCGACAGGAGAGATCTACGAGCAGTACTTC; CDR3 protein: CASSEHPTGEIYEQYF; J gene: TRBJ2-7; clone size: .; V gene: TRBV25-1; D gene: .
CDR3 DNA: TGTGCCAGCAGTTATGCGGCAGGGTCCGAGTATGAGCAGTTCTTC; CDR3 protein: CASSYAAGSEYEQFF; J gene: TRBJ2-1; clone size: few; V gene: TRBV6-2/TRBV6-3; D gene: .
CDR3 DNA: TGTGCCAGTAGTATAGTATTGGGACAGGGAGTTTCACCCCTCCACTTT; CDR3 protein: CASSIVLGQGVSPLHF; J gene: TRBJ1-6; clone size: .; V gene: TRBV19; D gene: TRBD1
CDR3 DNA: TGCGCCAGCAGCCCTTGGTCGGGACAGGGCCTTACTGAAGCTTTCTTT; CDR3 protein: CASSPWSGQGLTEAFF; J gene: TRBJ1-1; clone size: many; V gene: TRBV4-3; D gene: TRBD1
CDR3 DNA: TGTGCCACCAGTGACCGTCGGACTCCCCGGCCCTACGAGCAGTACTTC; CDR3 protein: CATSDRRTPRPYEQYF; J gene: TRBJ2-7; clone size: many; V gene: TRBV24-1; D gene: .
CDR3 DNA: TGCAGTGCTCGGGGGGATGGGTCCTACGAGCAGTACTTC; CDR3 protein: CSARGDGSYEQYF; J gene: TRBJ2-7; clone size: many; V gene: TRBV20-1; D gene: TRBD2
CDR3 DNA: TGTGCCAGCAGCTTACAGGGTATTGGTGCAGATACGCAGTATTTT; CDR3 protein: CASSLQGIGADTQYF; J gene: TRBJ2-3; clone size: many; V gene: TRBV14; D gene: .
CDR3 DNA: TGTGCCAGTCAATGGGCTAGCGGGACCTACGAGCAGTACTTC; CDR3 protein: CASQWASGTYEQYF; J gene: TRBJ2-7; clone size: many; V gene: TRBV19; D gene: TRBD2
CDR3 DNA: TGTGCCAGCAGCCGCGGGACAGGGGGACTAGGTGTGTTTTTT; CDR3 protein: CASSRGTGGLGVFF; J gene: TRBJ1-4; clone size: .; V gene: TRBV5-6; D gene: TRBD1
CDR3 DNA: TGTGCCAGCACCTCGACGGGACTAGCGGGAGTGAAACGAGAGACCCAGTACTTC; CDR3 protein: CASTSTGLAGVKRETQYF; J gene: TRBJ2-5; clone size: many; V gene: TRBV3-1; D gene: TRBD2
CDR3 DNA: TGCGCCAGCAGCCAATTCGGGACAGGGGACCCCGGGGAGCTGTTTTTT; CDR3 protein: CASSQFGTGDPGELFF; J gene: TRBJ2-2; clone size: few; V gene: TRBV4-1; D gene: TRBD1
CDR3 DNA: TGTGCCTGGAGCCCAGTCCCCTACGAGCAGTACTTC; CDR3 protein: CAWSPVPYEQYF; J gene: TRBJ2-7; clone size: many; V gene: TRBV30; D gene: .
CDR3 DNA: TGTGCCAGCAGCTTGGTATTTGCGAAGGGCCGTGACTATGGCTACACCTTC; CDR3 protein: CASSLVFAKGRDYGYTF; J gene: TRBJ1-2; clone size: .; V gene: TRBV5-4; D gene: .
CDR3 DNA: TGTGCCAGCAGTTATCTGGACGCCGGTTTGGGGAATGAGCAGTTCTTC; CDR3 protein: CASSYLDAGLGNEQFF; J gene: TRBJ2-1; clone size: few; V gene: TRBV27; D gene: .
CDR3 DNA: TGTGCCAGCAGCTTGGACGGGGGCGCCCAGGACACTGAAGCTTTCTTT; CDR3 protein: CASSLDGGAQDTEAFF; J gene: TRBJ1-1; clone size: few; V gene: TRBV5-6; D gene: .
CDR3 DNA: TGTGCCAGCAGTTCCCTCCCGCGGACAGGGGCGGACAACTACGAGCAGTACTTC; CDR3 protein: CASSSLPRTGADNYEQYF; J gene: TRBJ2-7; clone size: few; V gene: TRBV27; D gene: TRBD1
CDR3 DNA: TGTGCCAGCAGTTGCCGGGACAATAGCAATCAGCCCCAGCATTTT; CDR3 protein: CASSCRDNSNQPQHF; J gene: TRBJ1-5; clone size: .; V gene: TRBV6-4; D gene: .